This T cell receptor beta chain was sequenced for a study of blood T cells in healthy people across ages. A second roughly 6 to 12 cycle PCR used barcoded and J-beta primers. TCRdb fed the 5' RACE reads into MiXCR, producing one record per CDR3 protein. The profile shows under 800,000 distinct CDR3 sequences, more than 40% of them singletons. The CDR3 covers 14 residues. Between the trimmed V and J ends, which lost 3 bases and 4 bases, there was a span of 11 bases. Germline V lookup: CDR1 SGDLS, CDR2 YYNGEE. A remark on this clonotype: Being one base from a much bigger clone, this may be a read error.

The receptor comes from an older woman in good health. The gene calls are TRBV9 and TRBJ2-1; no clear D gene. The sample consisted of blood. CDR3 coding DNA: TGTGCCAGCAGCGGTGCGTTAACTTACAATGAGCAGTTCTTC. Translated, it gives CASSGALTYNEQFF.